Below are 24 T cell receptor beta chains sequenced from a single sample in a study of blood T cell repertoires in COVID-19. Generated by immunoSEQ multiplex PCR, the TCRdb table keeps only in-frame clones and is missing some. The table records about 360,000 clones, around 87% of them present only once. Sequencing was performed on peripheral blood. The receptors were sampled from a human donor in a cohort sampled during active COVID-19.

This clone is a singleton in its sample. CDR3 sequence (DNA): TGTGCCAGCAGTTCCTCTGGGCGGGCGGAGAAGGCGCAGTATTTT. This encodes CASSSSGRAEKAQYF. The J gene is TRBJ2-3, the V gene TRBV27; perhaps TRBD2 as D (5 bases). The CDR3 consists of 15 residues. The V end was cut by 4 bases, the J end by 10 bases, with 21 bases between. CDR1 is MNHEY and CDR2 is SMNVEV in the germline V gene (reference sequence).

This clone was recorded once. J is TRBJ2-3 and V is TRBV4-1; perhaps TRBD1 as D (5 bases). The CDR3 contains 16 residues. Germline V gives CDR1 MGHRA, CDR2 YSYEKL. V lost 1 base, J lost 3 bases, and 14 bases lay in between. CDR3 residues: CASSQAPKQGTDTQYF. CDR3 bases: TGCGCCAGCAGCCAAGCCCCTAAGCAGGGAACAGATACGCAGTATTTT.

The rearrangement links TRBV3-1 (or the pseudogene TRBV3-2) to TRBJ1-1; D uncertain. With 8 bases removed from V and 1 base from J, the gap between germline ends came to 11 bases. CDR1 is LGHDT, CDR2 YNNKEL, per germline (reference sequence). The CDR3 totals 13 residues. The CDR3 nucleotides are TGTGCCAGCTCCTCCGCGGGGAACACTGAAGCTTTCTTT. It codes for CASSSAGNTEAFF.

This rearrangement joins TRBV5-1 to TRBJ2-3; D is unresolved. From germline, CDR1 is SGHRS and CDR2 YFSETQ. Trimming cost V 1 base and J 5 bases, with 5 bases left between them. The CDR3 is made up of 12 amino acids. The CDR3 DNA reads as TGCGCCAGCAGCTTGACTCTAGATACGCAGTATTTT. It is translated as CASSLTLDTQYF. Using reference TRBV5-1 and TRBJ2-3 for the parts outside the CDR3, the full variable domain is KAGVTQTPRYLIKTRGQQVTLSCSPISGHRSVSWYQQTPGQGLQFLFEYFSETQRNKGNFPGRFSGRQFSNSRSEMNVSTLELGDSALYLCASSLTLDTQYFGPGTRLTVL.

The rearrangement uses TRBV10-3 and TRBJ2-2; 9 positions agree with TRBD1. The CDR3 consists of 15 residues. CDR1 ENHRY and CDR2 SYGVKD come from the germline V gene. V shed 3 bases and J 4 bases; nucleotides not matched to a gene: 3. CDR3 nucleotide sequence: TGTGCCATCAGTGAACAGGGGGCGCTCACCGGGGAGCTGTTTTTT. Its translation: CAISEQGALTGELFF.

The V call is TRBV9, the J call TRBJ2-3; 7 nucleotides agree with TRBD2. Germline CDR1 and CDR2: SGDLS and YYNGEE. The junction had 10 bases not matched to a gene; V was cut back by 4 bases and J by 5 bases. CDR3 length: 15 residues. The CDR3 sequence: CASSSGGGFIDTQYF. In nucleotides, the CDR3 is TGTGCCAGCAGCTCCGGCGGGGGATTCATAGATACGCAGTATTTT.

The chain carries TRBV19 and TRBJ1-2; the D is unclear. Looked up from germline, CDR1 is LNHDA and CDR2 is SQIVND (reference sequence). The CDR3 length is 14 residues. V was clipped by 2 bases and J by 2 bases, with 9 bases between them. The CDR3 nucleotides read TGTGCCAGTAGTATATCGGTTTCCAACTATGGCTACACCTTC. It codes for CASSISVSNYGYTF.

The rearrangement uses TRBV11-2 and TRBJ2-7, with D perhaps TRBD2 (6 bases). This CDR3 is built from 16 residues. Trimming cost V 1 base and J 3 bases, with 16 bases left between them. From germline, CDR1 is SGHAT and CDR2 FQNNGV. CDR3: CASSLVFRERDYEQYF. CDR3 nucleotides: TGTGCCAGCAGCTTAGTTTTTCGGGAGAGAGACTACGAGCAGTACTTC.

The chain couples TRBV7-2 to TRBJ2-3, with D possibly being TRBD1 (5 bases). V shed 0 bases and J shed 5 bases, with 12 bases lying between them. Germline V gene data show CDR1 as SGHTA and CDR2 as FQGNSA. CDR3 length: 15 amino acids. The CDR3 protein is CASSLAFLGQDTQYF. DNA for the CDR3: TGTGCCAGCAGCTTAGCTTTTTTGGGGCAAGATACGCAGTATTTT.

V and J are TRBV10-3 and TRBJ1-1; 7 nucleotides match TRBD1. Trimming cost V 5 bases and J 5 bases; bases outside gene matches: 8. CDR1 and CDR2 (germline): ENHRY, SYGVKD. This CDR3 region has 14 residues. The CDR3 region is CAISSTGVRTEAFF. CDR3 sequence (DNA): TGTGCCATCAGTAGTACAGGGGTAAGGACTGAAGCTTTCTTT.

CDR3: CASSWDSNNEQFF. CDR3 sequence (DNA): TGCGCCAGCAGCTGGGACAGTAACAATGAGCAGTTCTTC. This chain links TRBV5-1 with TRBJ2-1, with TRBD1 matching 7 bases. Losses at the gene ends were 3 bases for V and 5 bases for J; bases not matched to a gene: 2. The CDR3 runs to 13 residues. In germline, CDR1 is SGHRS, CDR2 YFSETQ.

The chain links TRBV5-1 to TRBJ2-5; 7 bases are shared with TRBD1. The CDR3 totals 17 residues. V lost 0 bases and J lost 3; bases outside the gene matches: 11. Germline loops: CDR1 SGHRS, CDR2 YFSETQ. The CDR3 region has the DNA TGCGCCAGCAGCTTGGCCAGTACAGGGGCCGTCGAAGAGACCCAGTACTTC. As protein: CASSLASTGAVEETQYF.

This chain joins TRBV28 and TRBJ1-5; D is unresolved. V was clipped by 4 bases and J by 7 bases, with 11 bases between them. Germline CDR1 MDHEN, CDR2 SYDVKM. This CDR3 contains 13 residues. For the CDR3, the DNA is TGTGCCAGCAGTTGGGTTGGAGGCCAGCCCCAGCATTTT. Protein sequence: CASSWVGGQPQHF. The variable domain in full, completed from reference TRBV28 and TRBJ1-5, reads DVKVTQSSRYLVKRTGEKVFLECVQDMDHENMFWYRQDPGLGLRLIYFSYDVKMKEKGDIPEGYSVSREKKERFSLILESASTNQTSMYLCASSWVGGQPQHFGDGTRLSIL.

This clone has a single count. V and J are TRBV11-2 and TRBJ1-2; 10 nucleotides agree with TRBD1. The length of the CDR3 is 14 residues. After removal of 3 bases from V and 5 bases from J, the junction contained 3 bases not matched to a gene. Germline CDR1 and CDR2: SGHAT and FQNNGV. CDR3 region: CASSFGTGAYGYTF. The DNA for the CDR3 is TGTGCCAGCAGCTTCGGGACAGGGGCTTATGGCTACACCTTC.

The chain links TRBV28 to TRBJ2-1; 15 bases are a match to TRBD2. V shed 4 bases, J shed 9 bases, and the junction held 7 bases outside the gene matches. The CDR3 totals 16 residues. Germline V gene lookup returns CDR1 MDHEN and CDR2 SYDVKM. The CDR3 sequence: CASSSGTSGRTGEQFF. The CDR3 region has the DNA TGTGCCAGCAGTTCAGGGACTAGCGGGAGGACGGGTGAGCAGTTCTTC.

In its sample, this clone was seen many times. J is TRBJ1-1 and V is TRBV5-1; TRBD1 aligns across 9 bases. V dropped 0 bases and J dropped 0; count of bases not matched to a gene: 18. CDR3 length: 21 amino acids. Looked up from germline, CDR1 is SGHRS and CDR2 is YFSETQ. The CDR3 DNA is TGCGCCAGCAGCTTGGCTTTCCCCCGTAGCGACAGGGGGTATATGAACACTGAAGCTTTCTTT. This translates into CASSLAFPRSDRGYMNTEAFF.

This chain uses TRBV19 with TRBJ2-1; 7 bases align to TRBD2. There are 15 residues in the CDR3. Germline CDR1 LNHDA, CDR2 SQIVND (reference sequence). Trimming took 8 bases from V and 4 from J; bases not matched to a gene: 11. CDR3 protein: CASRRMGGVYNEQFF. Here the CDR3 DNA reads TGTGCCAGTCGCCGGATGGGGGGGGTTTACAATGAGCAGTTCTTC.

The chain uses TRBV5-6 and TRBJ1-2, with TRBD1 identical over 7 bases. This CDR3 region has 14 residues. The trim removed 4 bases at V and 4 bases at J, leaving 7 bases unmatched. The V gene's germline CDR1 is SGHDT and CDR2 YYEEEE. CDR3 bases: TGTGCCAGCAGCCTGATTGGGGACAGCTATGGCTACACCTTC. Protein product: CASSLIGDSYGYTF.

This chain uses TRBV3-1 (or the pseudogene TRBV3-2) with TRBJ2-1; TRBD2 matches 10 bases. This CDR3 is built from 14 residues. Germline V lookup: CDR1 LGHDT, CDR2 YNNKEL (reference sequence). V shed 0 bases, J shed 14 bases, and the junction held 7 bases outside the gene matches. CDR3 residues: CASSQEILAGQKFF. The CDR3 nucleotides are TGTGCCAGCAGCCAAGAAATACTAGCGGGGCAGAAGTTCTTC.

The CDR3 sequence: CASNQGGAPGNTIYF. The CDR3 DNA sequence: TGTGCCAGCAATCAAGGGGGGGCGCCTGGAAACACCATATATTTT. This rearrangement joins TRBV6-5 to TRBJ1-3; D is possibly TRBD1 (6 bases). There are 15 residues in the CDR3. Deletions cut 7 bases from V and 2 bases from J, with 15 bases between. CDR1 is MNHEY, CDR2 SVGAGI, per germline.

The chain recombines TRBV7-9 with TRBJ2-7, with TRBD2 matching over 9 bases. Germline values: CDR1 SEHNR, CDR2 FQNEAQ (reference sequence). Germline trimming cut 1 base from V and 7 bases from J; bases unmatched to any gene: 8. This CDR3 has 15 amino acids. The CDR3 nucleotides read TGTGCCAGCAGCTTAGTGCTGAGCGGGAGGCCTGAGCAGTACTTC. This gives the protein CASSLVLSGRPEQYF.

V is TRBV3-1 (or the pseudogene TRBV3-2) and J is TRBJ2-3; 10 nucleotides match TRBD2. The CDR3 sequence is 16 residues long. Germline CDR1 LGHDT, CDR2 YNNKEL (reference sequence). The trim removed 4 bases at V and 2 bases at J, leaving 6 bases unmatched. The CDR3 sequence: CASSPRLAGNTDTQYF. Written as DNA, the CDR3 is TGTGCCAGCAGCCCCAGACTAGCGGGTAACACAGATACGCAGTATTTT.

The rearrangement joins TRBV25-1 to TRBJ2-7, with 10 bases fitting TRBD1. The trim removed 7 bases at V and 3 bases at J, leaving 9 bases unmatched. CDR3 size: 15 residues. Germline CDR1 and CDR2: MGHDK and SYGVNS. CDR3 residues: CASTLRQGACYEQYF. The DNA for the CDR3 is TGTGCCAGCACGCTCAGACAGGGGGCATGCTACGAGCAGTACTTC.

Here the CDR3 reads CASSWTGDRGTDTQYF. CDR3 sequence (DNA): TGTGCCAGCAGCTGGACAGGGGATCGGGGCACAGATACGCAGTATTTT. This chain uses TRBV11-2 with TRBJ2-3; 9 nucleotides agree with TRBD1. Germline V gives CDR1 SGHAT, CDR2 FQNNGV. CDR3 length: 16 residues. With 4 bases clipped from V and 1 base from J, the junction kept 6 bases outside the gene matches. Filled out from reference TRBV11-2 and TRBJ2-3, the complete variable domain reads EAGVAQSPRYKIIEKRQSVAFWCNPISGHATLYWYQQILGQGPKLLIQFQNNGVVDDSQLPKDRFSAERLKGVDSTLKIQPAKLEDSAVYLCASSWTGDRGTDTQYFGPGTRLTVL.